The entry below gives a single T cell receptor beta chain sequence along with its context. This sample is drawn from a study of cytomegalovirus exposure and HLA in healthy donors. The CDR3 has 18 amino acids. The germline CDR1 and CDR2 sequences are GTSNPN and SVGIG (reference sequence). Use of 60 Vbeta and 13 Jbeta primers characterized the PCR. Measured with immunoSEQ multiplex PCR; TCRdb has only the in-frame clones, and not every one. The table shows about 200,000 clones, with 79% occurring only once. The TCR sequence derives from a man aged 50 to 60 in good health and CMV-seronegative. The sequenced material came from PBMCs. The chain couples TRBV30 to TRBJ2-5; 10 bases align to TRBD1. Matching the DNA end better, TRBJ2-7 makes the J call doubtful. The CDR3 protein is CAWSAPGQGFEGSYEQYF. The DNA for the CDR3 is TGTGCCTGGAGTGCCCCGGGACAGGGGTTCGAGGGCTCCTACGAGCAGTACTTC.